One sample yielded the 27 T cell receptor beta chains listed below, sequenced in a study of CD8 T cells in ankylosing spondylitis (dated by TCRdb to about 2017). These receptors are not linked to any known antigen. Study-wide conclusions, independent of this receptor: Blood from ankylosing spondylitis patients appeared to be characterized by a TCR beta motif composed of several highly homologous amino acid variants.

The receptor library was made with 5' RACE. The instrument given in TCRdb is Illumina HiSeq 2500. TCRdb reprocessed the public reads (quality trimming at Q25 with fastp, clone calling with MiXCR) and kept in-frame beta chains. Every distinct CDR3 protein forms one entry, paired with its most common genes and DNA. Counted in this sample were over 700,000 distinct CDR3 sequences; 15% to 20% of them appeared once. The ten largest clones capture around 20% of the sample. Sequencing input: blood, either unsorted or a sorted T cell fraction (not recorded which). The receptors come from a male donor with ankylosing spondylitis.

This clonotype was seen a handful of times. The chain carries TRBV6-1 and TRBJ2-7, with TRBD1 matching 12 bases. The V gene's germline CDR1 is MNHNS and CDR2 SASEGT. After removal of 7 bases from V and 6 bases from J, the junction contained 7 bases not matched to a gene. The CDR3 loop spans 14 amino acids. The CDR3 region has the DNA TGTGCCAGCAAGGCGGGACAGGGGGCCCGCGAGCAGTACTTC. Translated, it gives CASKAGQGAREQYF.

This clonotype showed up just once. V gene TRBV2 combines with J gene TRBJ2-7; TRBD1 matches at 9 bases. With V trimmed by 3 bases and J by 7 bases, 7 bases remained unmatched. The germline gives CDR1 SNHLY, CDR2 FYNNEI. There are 14 residues in the CDR3. CDR3 in DNA: TGTGCCAGCAGTGACCTCGGACAGGGGAGGGAGCAGTACTTC. Translation gives CASSDLGQGREQYF.

The CDR3 region has the DNA TGTGCCAGCAGTGAATTTACAGTTCCCTACGAGCAGTACTTC. It yields the protein CASSEFTVPYEQYF. The rearrangement links TRBV6-1 to TRBJ2-7; D gene ambiguous. CDR3 length: 14 amino acids. CDR1 MNHNS and CDR2 SASEGT come from the germline V gene. V lost 2 bases and J 2 bases, leaving 10 bases between the germline ends.

This clonotype was observed a handful of times. CDR3 amino acids: CASRPGGLGEQFF. As DNA, the CDR3 is TGTGCCAGCAGGCCCGGGGGATTAGGTGAGCAGTTCTTC. The chain recombines TRBV6-1 with TRBJ2-1, with D possibly matching TRBD2 (6 bases). CDR1 and CDR2 (germline): MNHNS, SASEGT. Deletions cut 6 bases from V and 9 bases from J, with 15 bases between. The CDR3 loop spans 13 amino acids.

The J gene is TRBJ1-2, the V gene TRBV4-1; unclear D gene. Trimming removed 0 bases at V and 4 bases at J, with 15 bases between. This CDR3 has 16 amino acids. The germline gives CDR1 MGHRA, CDR2 YSYEKL. For the CDR3, the DNA is TGCGCCAGCAGCCAAGATTACGGGTTTTCTGGCTATGGCTACACCTTC. The encoded protein is CASSQDYGFSGYGYTF.

This chain uses TRBV7-2 with TRBJ1-1; D is uncertain. The V and J ends lost 3 bases and 5 bases respectively, with 13 bases between them. Germline-derived CDR1 and CDR2 are SGHTA and FQGNSA. There are 14 residues in the CDR3. As DNA, the CDR3 is TGTGCCAGCAGCTTCGCGCTCCCCGGGACTGAAGCTTTCTTT. Translated: CASSFALPGTEAFF.

The CDR3 sequence is CASSLGPLTGESNYGYTF. The CDR3 nucleotides read TGTGCCAGCAGCTTAGGGCCCCTGACAGGGGAGTCTAACTATGGCTACACCTTC. The chain combines TRBV11-1 with TRBJ1-2, with 8 bases matching TRBD1. CDR1 is SGHAT and CDR2 is FQDESV in the germline V gene (reference sequence). The junction had 10 bases not matched to a gene; V was cut back by 1 base and J by 0 bases. The CDR3 consists of 18 residues.

This chain uses TRBV2 with TRBJ1-1, with D unclear. The CDR3 is 12 residues long. CDR1 and CDR2 (germline): SNHLY, FYNNEI. V was trimmed by 5 bases and J by 7 bases, leaving 11 bases between them. This CDR3 is CASSMTENEAFF. CDR3 DNA sequence: TGTGCCAGCAGTATGACTGAGAATGAAGCTTTCTTT.

This clonotype showed up just a few times. The genes are TRBV27 and TRBJ1-2; the D is unclear. V was trimmed by 5 bases and J by 4 bases, leaving 17 bases between them. The germline gives CDR1 MNHEY, CDR2 SMNVEV (reference sequence). The CDR3 covers 15 residues. CDR3: CASSPPGSQVYGYTF. The CDR3 coding sequence is TGTGCCAGCAGTCCGCCGGGCAGCCAAGTCTATGGCTACACCTTC.

This rearrangement joins TRBV20-1 to TRBJ1-2; D is unclear. The ends were cut back, 5 bases at V and 2 bases at J, with 9 bases in the middle. Germline lookup yields CDR1 DFQATT and CDR2 SNEGSKA (reference sequence). This CDR3 has 12 amino acids. CDR3 DNA sequence: TGCAGTGCTCTATACATCAACTATGGCTACACCTTC. Protein: CSALYINYGYTF.

This clonotype was detected ten times or more. The rearrangement uses TRBV20-1 and TRBJ2-7; 14 bases agree with TRBD2. The V gene's germline CDR1 is DFQATT and CDR2 SNEGSKA (reference sequence). Trimming removed 5 bases from V and 5 bases from J; junction bases left unmatched: 5. This CDR3 comprises 14 residues. The CDR3: CSAQQGLAGDEQYF. The DNA for the CDR3 is TGCAGTGCTCAACAGGGACTAGCGGGAGACGAGCAGTACTTC.

V usage is TRBV18 and J usage is TRBJ1-5; D is perhaps TRBD1 (5 bases). Germline V gene lookup returns CDR1 KGHSH and CDR2 LQKENI. The V end was cut by 6 bases, the J end by 3 bases, with 18 bases between. The CDR3 contains 16 residues. The CDR3, as DNA: TGTGCCAGCTCCGACAGAATGCGGAGTAACAATCAGCCCCAGCATTTT. This codes for CASSDRMRSNNQPQHF.

This chain links TRBV11-1 with TRBJ2-7, with D possibly TRBD1 on 8 matching bases. The V end was cut by 2 bases, the J end by 2 bases, with 13 bases between. Germline CDR1 reads SGHAT; CDR2 reads FQDESV (reference sequence). The CDR3 is made up of 15 amino acids. This CDR3 reads CASSLWTGRAYEQYF. The CDR3 nucleotides are TGTGCCAGCAGCTTATGGACAGGGAGGGCCTACGAGCAGTACTTC. Together with reference TRBV11-1 and TRBJ2-7, the CDR3 gives the full variable domain: EAEVAQSPRYKITEKSQAVAFWCDPISGHATLYWYRQILGQGPELLVQFQDESVVDDSQLPKDRFSAERLKGVDSTLKIQPAELGDSAMYLCASSLWTGRAYEQYFGPGTRLTVT.

This clonotype was detected a few times. The gene calls are TRBV5-6 and TRBJ2-7; D call uncertain. Germline-derived CDR1 and CDR2 are SGHDT and YYEEEE. This CDR3 has 13 residues. With 4 bases removed from V and 2 bases from J, the gap between germline ends came to 10 bases. CDR3: CASSHTQTYEQYF. CDR3 DNA: TGTGCCAGCAGCCATACTCAGACCTACGAGCAGTACTTC.

A few counts support this clonotype. The rearrangement uses TRBV9 and TRBJ2-7; 8 nucleotides line up with TRBD1. This CDR3 is 14 amino acids long. Germline V lookup: CDR1 SGDLS, CDR2 YYNGEE. V dropped 5 bases and J dropped 1; count of bases not matched to a gene: 5. Written as DNA, the CDR3 is TGTGCCAGCAGTGGACAGGGCCCATCCTACGAGCAGTACTTC. As protein: CASSGQGPSYEQYF.

This clonotype has a handful of counts. V usage is TRBV5-1 and J usage is TRBJ2-7; D uncertain. The CDR3 length is 13 residues. V was cut by 2 bases and J by 3 bases, with 9 bases left in between. Per germline, CDR1 SGHRS and CDR2 YFSETQ. The CDR3, as DNA: TGCGCCAGCAGCTTCGACCAACTCTACGAGCAGTACTTC. Protein: CASSFDQLYEQYF.

In its sample, this clonotype was seen a few times. An end of the junction does not agree with germline; a read error may underlie this. The chain joins TRBV12-3 or TRBV12-4 to TRBJ2-5; 8 bases match TRBD1. The CDR3 spans 14 residues. The CDR3 spells CASTTGGGRTPMDF. The CDR3 bases are TGTGCCAGCACTACAGGGGGAGGAAGAACCCCAATGGACTTC.

This clonotype was counted between two and nine times. This chain connects TRBV28 to TRBJ1-4, with 8 bases fitting TRBD1. With 4 bases clipped from V and 1 base from J, the junction kept 5 bases outside the gene matches. Germline values: CDR1 MDHEN, CDR2 SYDVKM. This CDR3 is 16 amino acids long. CDR3 nucleotides: TGTGCCAGCAGTTCGGGACAGGTCCGAACTAATGAAAAACTGTTTTTT. Amino acid sequence: CASSSGQVRTNEKLFF.

This clonotype was counted only a few times. The V and J genes are TRBV4-1 and TRBJ2-7, with D hard to call. The germline V and J ends were trimmed by 0 bases and 0 bases, with 12 bases remaining between them. This CDR3 is 16 amino acids long. CDR1 and CDR2 from the germline V gene are MGHRA and YSYEKL. The CDR3 region has the DNA TGCGCCAGCAGCCAAGAGGAAGCAGTGGGCTCCTACGAGCAGTACTTC. Its protein is CASSQEEAVGSYEQYF.

This chain joins TRBV20-1 and TRBJ1-3; 10 bases align to TRBD1. CDR3 size: 16 residues. Germline CDR1 is DFQATT and CDR2 is SNEGSKA (reference sequence). Trimming took 6 bases from V and 3 from J; bases not matched to a gene: 11. This CDR3 is CSASSGTGDIGNTIYF. The CDR3 DNA follows: TGCAGTGCATCCTCCGGGACAGGGGACATTGGAAACACCATATATTTT.

The V gene is TRBV20-1, the J gene TRBJ1-4; 12 bases are a match to TRBD1. The J segment lost 5 bases and the V segment lost 5 bases, leaving 21 bases of the junction unmatched. The germline CDR1 and CDR2 sequences are DFQATT and SNEGSKA (reference sequence). There are 20 residues in the CDR3. CDR3 sequence: CSAVRDRGRAAGDRNEKLFF. As DNA, the CDR3 is TGCAGTGCTGTCCGGGACAGGGGGCGAGCAGCTGGCGACCGGAATGAAAAACTGTTTTTT.

The chain couples TRBV12-3 or TRBV12-4 to TRBJ1-1, with 7 nucleotides matching TRBD1. The CDR3 is 13 amino acids. Trimming at V came to 6 bases and at J to 1 base, leaving 2 bases not matched to a gene. This chain's CDR3 is CASRGQRNTEAFF. CDR3 in DNA: TGTGCCAGCAGGGGACAGCGGAACACTGAAGCTTTCTTT.

This chain connects TRBV4-1 to TRBJ2-1, with D possibly matching TRBD2 (6 bases). The V gene lost 4 bases and the J gene lost 2 bases, with 18 bases spanning the gap. In germline, CDR1 is MGHRA, CDR2 YSYEKL. The length of the CDR3 is 17 residues. The CDR3 is CASSPEALRGTYNEQFF. In nucleotides, the CDR3 is TGCGCCAGCAGCCCTGAAGCCCTGCGGGGCACCTACAATGAGCAGTTCTTC.

The CDR3 loop reads CSTRGRKEDYYGYTF. As DNA, the CDR3 is TGCAGCACGCGGGGCAGAAAGGAAGATTACTATGGCTACACCTTC. This chain uses TRBV29-1 with TRBJ1-2; D may be TRBD1 (5 bases). CDR1 is SQVTM, CDR2 ANQGSEA, per germline. This CDR3 is built from 15 residues. Deletions cut 8 bases from V and 3 bases from J, with 22 bases between.

This chain uses TRBV7-6 with TRBJ2-3; TRBD2 matches at 10 bases. Trimming at V came to 4 bases and at J to 2 bases, leaving 9 bases not matched to a gene. The germline gives CDR1 SGHVS, CDR2 FNYEAQ. The CDR3 is made up of 17 amino acids. The CDR3 region is CASSSALAGIYTDTQYF. The CDR3 region has the DNA TGTGCCAGCAGCTCCGCACTAGCGGGAATTTACACAGATACGCAGTATTTT.

Only a few counts were recorded for this clonotype. The chain links TRBV6-5 to TRBJ2-1; TRBD1 aligns across 7 bases. The V and J ends lost 1 base and 2 bases, in that order; junction bases with no gene match: 5. The germline V gene encodes CDR1 MNHEY and CDR2 SVGAGI. The CDR3 runs 16 residues. Here the CDR3 DNA reads TGTGCCAGCAGTTACTATCAGGGGGAAGCCTACAATGAGCAGTTCTTC. Its translation is CASSYYQGEAYNEQFF.

This clonotype was observed a few times. The V call is TRBV11-2, the J call TRBJ2-1; possible D gene TRBD1, 6 bases. The germline CDR1 and CDR2 sequences are SGHAT and FQNNGV. V lost 2 bases and J 0 bases, leaving 11 bases between the germline ends. This CDR3 is built from 16 residues. This CDR3 reads CASSLFQGSSYNEQFF. The CDR3 coding sequence is TGTGCCAGCAGCTTATTTCAGGGGAGCTCCTACAATGAGCAGTTCTTC.